This T cell receptor (beta chain) is from a study of T cells in women clearing cervical HPV infection. Study observations and caveats: It is unknown whether associations predate infection; no effector/memory or HPV-specific sorting. Combining TCR richness with V gene abundances gave about 0.87 AUC. Cases carried less TRBV6-7 than controls: approximately 0.1% versus 0.16%.

The CDR3 has 14 amino acids. V trimming: 5 bases; J trimming: 3 bases; junction bases outside the gene matches: 2. Germline lookup yields CDR1 SGHTA and CDR2 FQGTGA. With regard to this clone: Antigen: not known. The read terminates 3 residues ahead of where the CDR3 ends, so the germline J gene completes it.

TCR beta CDR3 amplified by multiplex PCR from approximately 1,100 ng genomic DNA. The assay was immunoSEQ multiplex PCR, and TCRdb's table has in-frame clones only and misses some. With about 37,000 clones in the sample, the ten largest clones hold 1.4%. The sequenced sample was blood buffy coat. This clonotype originated in a woman between 18 and 70 years old with a cervical HPV16 infection that either progressed to CIN3+ or cleared (not recorded which). The V call is TRBV7-3, the J call TRBJ2-7, with TRBD2 matching 12 bases. CDR3 sequence: CASSAGLAGYEQYF. CDR3 DNA (partial): TGTGCCAGCAGCGCGGGACTAGCGGGCTACGAG.